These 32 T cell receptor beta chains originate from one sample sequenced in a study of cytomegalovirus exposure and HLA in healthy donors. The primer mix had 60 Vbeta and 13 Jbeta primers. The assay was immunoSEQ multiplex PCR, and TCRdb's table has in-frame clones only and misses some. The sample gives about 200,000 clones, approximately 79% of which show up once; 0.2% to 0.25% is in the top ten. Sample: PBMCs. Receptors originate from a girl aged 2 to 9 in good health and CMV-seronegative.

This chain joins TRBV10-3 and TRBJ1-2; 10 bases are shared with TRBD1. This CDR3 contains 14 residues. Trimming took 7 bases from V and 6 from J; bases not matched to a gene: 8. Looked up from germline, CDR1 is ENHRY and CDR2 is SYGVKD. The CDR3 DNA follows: TGTGCCATCACACACGGGACAGGGGCGCATGGCTACACCTTC. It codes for CAITHGTGAHGYTF.

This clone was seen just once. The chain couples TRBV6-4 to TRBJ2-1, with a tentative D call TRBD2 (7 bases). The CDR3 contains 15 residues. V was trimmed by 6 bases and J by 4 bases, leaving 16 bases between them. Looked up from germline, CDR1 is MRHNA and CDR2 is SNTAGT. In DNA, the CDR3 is TGTGCCAGCAGCGAAGGCGGGGGCCATTACAATGAGCAGTTCTTC. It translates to CASSEGGGHYNEQFF.

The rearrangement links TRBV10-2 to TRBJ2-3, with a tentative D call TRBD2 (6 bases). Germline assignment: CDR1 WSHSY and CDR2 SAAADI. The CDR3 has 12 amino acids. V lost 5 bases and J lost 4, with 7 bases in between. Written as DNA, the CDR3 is TGCGCCAGCAGTACTAGCCCAGATACGCAGTATTTT. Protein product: CASSTSPDTQYF.

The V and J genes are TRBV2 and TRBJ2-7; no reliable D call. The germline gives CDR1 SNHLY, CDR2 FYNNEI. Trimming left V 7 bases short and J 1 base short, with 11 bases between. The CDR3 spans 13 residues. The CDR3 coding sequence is TGTGCCAGCACAATAGAGAGATCCTACGAGCAGTACTTC. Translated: CASTIERSYEQYF.

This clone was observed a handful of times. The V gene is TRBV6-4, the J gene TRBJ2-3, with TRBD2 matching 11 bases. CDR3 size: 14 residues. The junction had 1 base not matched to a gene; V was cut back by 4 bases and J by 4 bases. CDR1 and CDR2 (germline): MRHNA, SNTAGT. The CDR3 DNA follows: TGTGCCAGCAGTGCTAGCGGGGGGCCAGATACGCAGTATTTT. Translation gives CASSASGGPDTQYF.

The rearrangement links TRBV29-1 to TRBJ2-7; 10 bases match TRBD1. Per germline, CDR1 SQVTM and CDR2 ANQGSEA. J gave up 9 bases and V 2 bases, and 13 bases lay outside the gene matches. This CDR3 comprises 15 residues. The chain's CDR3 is CSVELGDRGRGRQYF. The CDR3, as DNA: TGCAGCGTTGAACTGGGGGACAGGGGTCGAGGAAGGCAGTACTTC.

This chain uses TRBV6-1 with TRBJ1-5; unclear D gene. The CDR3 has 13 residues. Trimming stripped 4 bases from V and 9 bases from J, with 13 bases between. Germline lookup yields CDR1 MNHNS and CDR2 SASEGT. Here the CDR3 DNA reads TGTGCCAGCAGTGGAGACCGGGTTAGGCCCCAGCATTTT. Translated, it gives CASSGDRVRPQHF.

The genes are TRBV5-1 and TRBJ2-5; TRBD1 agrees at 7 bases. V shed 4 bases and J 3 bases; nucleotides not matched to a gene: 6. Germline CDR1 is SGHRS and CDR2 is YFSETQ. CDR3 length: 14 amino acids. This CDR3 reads CASSKGTVEETQYF. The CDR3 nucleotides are TGCGCCAGCAGCAAAGGGACAGTTGAAGAGACCCAGTACTTC.

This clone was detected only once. Here the CDR3 reads CASSQVAGGSYEQYF. Written as DNA, the CDR3 is TGCGCCAGCAGCCAAGTTGCGGGAGGGAGCTACGAGCAGTACTTC. J is TRBJ2-7 and V is TRBV4-1, with 9 bases lining up with TRBD2. The CDR3 is 15 residues long. After removal of 1 base from V and 3 bases from J, the junction contained 4 bases not matched to a gene. The germline V gene has CDR1 MGHRA and CDR2 YSYEKL.

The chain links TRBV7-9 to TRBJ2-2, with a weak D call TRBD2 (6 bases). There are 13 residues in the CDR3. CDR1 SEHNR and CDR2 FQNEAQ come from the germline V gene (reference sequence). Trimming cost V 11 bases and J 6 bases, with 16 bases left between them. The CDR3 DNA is TGTGCCGCCTGGGGGACTTTTCCCGGGGAGCTGTTTTTT. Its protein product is CAAWGTFPGELFF.

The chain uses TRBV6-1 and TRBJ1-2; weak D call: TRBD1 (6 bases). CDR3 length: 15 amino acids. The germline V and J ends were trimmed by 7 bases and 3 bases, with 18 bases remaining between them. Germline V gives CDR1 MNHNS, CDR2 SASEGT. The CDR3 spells CASTPVTGNHYGYTF. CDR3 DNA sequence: TGTGCCAGCACCCCGGTAACAGGGAACCACTATGGCTACACCTTC.

DNA for the CDR3: TGTGCCAGCAGGACTAGCCCCGGCACAGATACGCAGTATTTT. Its translation: CASRTSPGTDTQYF. The chain carries TRBV2 and TRBJ2-3; 7 nucleotides agree with TRBD2. This CDR3 is 14 amino acids long. Trimming cost V 6 bases and J 1 base; bases outside gene matches: 4. Germline CDR1 reads SNHLY; CDR2 reads FYNNEI.

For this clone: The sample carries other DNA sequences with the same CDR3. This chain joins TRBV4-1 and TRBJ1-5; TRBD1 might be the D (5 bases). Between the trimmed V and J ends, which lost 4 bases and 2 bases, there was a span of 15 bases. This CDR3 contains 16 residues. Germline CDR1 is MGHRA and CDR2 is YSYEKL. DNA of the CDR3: TGCGCCAGCAGCCTGATACCTCAACAGGGCAATCAGCCCCAGCATTTT. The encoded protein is CASSLIPQQGNQPQHF.

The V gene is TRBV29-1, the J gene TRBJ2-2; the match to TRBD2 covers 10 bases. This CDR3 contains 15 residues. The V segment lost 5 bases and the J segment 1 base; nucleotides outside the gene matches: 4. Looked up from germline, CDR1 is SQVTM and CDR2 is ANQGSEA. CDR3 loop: CSVSRTSGNTGELFF. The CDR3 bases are TGCAGCGTTTCCCGGACTAGCGGGAACACCGGGGAGCTGTTTTTT.

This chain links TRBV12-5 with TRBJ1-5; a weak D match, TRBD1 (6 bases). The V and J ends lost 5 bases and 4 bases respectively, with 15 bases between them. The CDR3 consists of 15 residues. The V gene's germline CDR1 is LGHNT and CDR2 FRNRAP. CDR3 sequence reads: CASGASQGLNQPQHF. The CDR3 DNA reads TGTGCTAGTGGTGCGAGCCAGGGGTTAAATCAGCCCCAGCATTTT.

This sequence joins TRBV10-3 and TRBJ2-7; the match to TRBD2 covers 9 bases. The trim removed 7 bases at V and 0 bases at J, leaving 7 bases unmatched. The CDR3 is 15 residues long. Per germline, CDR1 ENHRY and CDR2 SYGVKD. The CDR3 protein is CAITSAGGPSYEQYF. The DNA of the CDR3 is TGTGCCATCACCTCAGCGGGGGGCCCCTCCTACGAGCAGTACTTC.

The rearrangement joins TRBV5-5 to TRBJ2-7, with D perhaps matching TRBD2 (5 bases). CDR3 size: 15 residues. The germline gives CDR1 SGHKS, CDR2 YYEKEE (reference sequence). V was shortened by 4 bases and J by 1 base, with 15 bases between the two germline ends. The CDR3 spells CASSTLGVGSYEQYF. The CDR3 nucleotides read TGTGCCAGCAGCACCCTCGGGGTGGGGTCCTACGAGCAGTACTTC. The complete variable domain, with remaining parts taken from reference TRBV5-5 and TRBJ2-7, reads DAGVTQSPTHLIKTRGQQVTLRCSPISGHKSVSWYQQVLGQGPQFIFQYYEKEERGRGNFPDRFSARQFPNYSSELNVNALLLGDSALYLCASSTLGVGSYEQYFGPGTRLTVT.

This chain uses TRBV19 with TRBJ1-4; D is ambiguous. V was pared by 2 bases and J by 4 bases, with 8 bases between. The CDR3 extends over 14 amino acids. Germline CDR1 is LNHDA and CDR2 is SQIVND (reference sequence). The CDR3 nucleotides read TGTGCCAGTAGTATAACAGCTGATAATGAAAAACTGTTTTTT. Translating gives CASSITADNEKLFF.

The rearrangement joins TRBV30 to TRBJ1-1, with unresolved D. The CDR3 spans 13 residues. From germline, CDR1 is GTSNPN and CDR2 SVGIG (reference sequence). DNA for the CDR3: TGTACCCTTGCCGACACGACAAACACTGAAGCTTTCTTT. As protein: CTLADTTNTEAFF.

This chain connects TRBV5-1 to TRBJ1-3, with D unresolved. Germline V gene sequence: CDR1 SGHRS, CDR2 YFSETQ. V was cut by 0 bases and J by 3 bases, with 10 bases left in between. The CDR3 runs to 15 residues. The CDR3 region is CASSLALAGGNTIYF. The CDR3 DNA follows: TGCGCCAGCAGCTTGGCCCTGGCGGGTGGAAACACCATATATTTT.

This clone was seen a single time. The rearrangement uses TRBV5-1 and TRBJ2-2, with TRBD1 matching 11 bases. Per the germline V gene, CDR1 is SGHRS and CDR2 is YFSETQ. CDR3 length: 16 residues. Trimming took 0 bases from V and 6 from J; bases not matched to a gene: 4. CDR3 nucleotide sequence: TGCGCCAGCAGCTTGGAATCGGGACAGGGGGCCGGGGAGCTGTTTTTT. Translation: CASSLESGQGAGELFF.

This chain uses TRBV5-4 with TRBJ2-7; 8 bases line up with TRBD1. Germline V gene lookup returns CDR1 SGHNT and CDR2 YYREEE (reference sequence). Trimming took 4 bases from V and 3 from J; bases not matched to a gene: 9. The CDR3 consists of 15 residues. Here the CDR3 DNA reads TGTGCCAGCAGCCCGGGACAGGAGGCACTCTACGAGCAGTACTTC. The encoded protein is CASSPGQEALYEQYF.

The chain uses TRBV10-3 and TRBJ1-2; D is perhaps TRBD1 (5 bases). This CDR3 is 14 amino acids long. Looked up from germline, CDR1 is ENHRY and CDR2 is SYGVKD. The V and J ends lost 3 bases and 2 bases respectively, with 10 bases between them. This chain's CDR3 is CAISEPGQNYGYTF. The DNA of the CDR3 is TGTGCCATCAGTGAACCAGGGCAAAACTATGGCTACACCTTC.

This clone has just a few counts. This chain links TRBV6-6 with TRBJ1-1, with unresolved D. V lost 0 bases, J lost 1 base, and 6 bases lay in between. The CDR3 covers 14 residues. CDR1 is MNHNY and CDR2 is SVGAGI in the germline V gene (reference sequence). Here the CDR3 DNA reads TGTGCCAGCAGTTACTCAGCGGGGAACACTGAAGCTTTCTTT. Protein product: CASSYSAGNTEAFF.

The CDR3 DNA sequence: TGTGCCTCACTAGCCAGGGGGAGTTCAGCGGGAGGGGCTTACAATGAGCAGTTCTTC. Translated: CASLARGSSAGGAYNEQFF. This sequence joins TRBV2 and TRBJ2-1; 10 bases are a match to TRBD2. J was trimmed by 4 bases and V by 11 bases; bases with no gene match: 23. The germline CDR1 and CDR2 sequences are SNHLY and FYNNEI. There are 19 residues in the CDR3.

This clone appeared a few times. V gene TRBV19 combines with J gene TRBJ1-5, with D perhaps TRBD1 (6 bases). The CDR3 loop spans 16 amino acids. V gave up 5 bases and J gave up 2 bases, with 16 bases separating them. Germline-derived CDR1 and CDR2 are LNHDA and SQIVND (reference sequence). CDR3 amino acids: CASSSPGVMGNQPQHF. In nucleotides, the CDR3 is TGTGCCAGTAGTTCCCCAGGGGTTATGGGCAATCAGCCCCAGCATTTT.

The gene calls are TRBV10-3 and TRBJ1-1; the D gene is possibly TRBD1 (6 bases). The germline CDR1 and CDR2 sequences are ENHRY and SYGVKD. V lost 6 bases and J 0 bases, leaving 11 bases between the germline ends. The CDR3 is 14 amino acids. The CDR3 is CAIRRTDMNTEAFF. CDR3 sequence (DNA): TGTGCCATCAGGCGGACAGACATGAACACTGAAGCTTTCTTT.

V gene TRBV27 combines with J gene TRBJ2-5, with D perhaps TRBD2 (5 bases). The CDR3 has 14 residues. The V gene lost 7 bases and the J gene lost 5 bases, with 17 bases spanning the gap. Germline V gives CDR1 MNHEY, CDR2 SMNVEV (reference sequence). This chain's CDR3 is CASKWRVTTETQYF. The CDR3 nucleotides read TGTGCCAGCAAGTGGCGGGTTACGACGGAGACCCAGTACTTC.

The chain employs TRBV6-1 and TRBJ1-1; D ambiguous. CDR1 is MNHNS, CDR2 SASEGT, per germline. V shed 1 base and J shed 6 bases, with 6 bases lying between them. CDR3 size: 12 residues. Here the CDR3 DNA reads TGTGCCAGCAGTGAAGTGAGGTCTGAAGCTTTCTTT. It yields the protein CASSEVRSEAFF.

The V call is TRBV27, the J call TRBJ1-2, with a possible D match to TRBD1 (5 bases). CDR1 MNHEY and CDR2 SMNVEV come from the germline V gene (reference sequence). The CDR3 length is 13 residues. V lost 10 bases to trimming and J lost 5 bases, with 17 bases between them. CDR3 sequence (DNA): TGTGCCACCCGGCCAGGGTTGGGATATGGCTACACCTTC. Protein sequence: CATRPGLGYGYTF.

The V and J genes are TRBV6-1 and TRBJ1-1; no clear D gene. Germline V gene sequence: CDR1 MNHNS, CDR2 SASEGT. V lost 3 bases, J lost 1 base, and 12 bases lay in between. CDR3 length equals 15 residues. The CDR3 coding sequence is TGTGCCAGCAGTGACGTGGCCCGTTGGAACACTGAAGCTTTCTTT. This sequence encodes CASSDVARWNTEAFF.

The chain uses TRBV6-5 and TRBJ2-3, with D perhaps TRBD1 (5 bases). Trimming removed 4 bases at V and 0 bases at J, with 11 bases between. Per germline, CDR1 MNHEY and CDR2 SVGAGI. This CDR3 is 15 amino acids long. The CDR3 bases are TGTGCCAGCAGTTCGGTAGGGGTAAGCACAGATACGCAGTATTTT. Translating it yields CASSSVGVSTDTQYF.